The T cell receptor (beta chain) under discussion was sequenced for a study of cytomegalovirus exposure and HLA in healthy donors. Profiling relied on immunoSEQ multiplex PCR, and the TCRdb table lists in-frame clones only, not all of them. The table lists 65,000 or so clones, 92% of them singletons. J gave up 5 bases and V 11 bases, and 4 bases lay outside the gene matches. The CDR3 spans 13 residues. Germline CDR1 MNHEY, CDR2 SVGAGI. Study-wide points: Reports indicated that the classifier achieved high specificity and sensitivity in diagnosing cytomegalovirus status.

Concerning this clone itself: Its antigen is currently unknown.

The clonotype comes from a woman between 18 and 30 years old in good health and CMV-seronegative. The sequenced material came from PBMCs. The genes are TRBV6-5 and TRBJ2-2; 11 bases agree with TRBD1. The CDR3 coding sequence is TGTGCCGGAGGGACAGGGGGAACCGGGGAGCTGTTTTTT. This gives the protein CAGGTGGTGELFF.